This TCR beta chain was captured by sequencing in a study of shared clonotypes between healthy human individuals. Overall study: Researchers drew samples from two women and a few men aged 18 to 49. Study-wide results and caveats: The researchers took only blood, and tissue repertoires probably look different. Rarefaction showed that sequencing of sorted subsets was incomplete (despite large depth).

Template for every sorted-subset replicate PCR totaled about 200 ng DNA, 30,000 to 35,000 T cell genomes. Sequencing was performed with immunoSEQ multiplex PCR; in TCRdb, only in-frame clones are kept and a portion is missing. The data show over a million clones, around three quarters seen once. V was trimmed by 4 bases and J by 1 base, leaving 17 bases between them. This CDR3 contains 16 residues. Germline CDR1 SGHRS, CDR2 YFSETQ. This clone was observed many times. The antigen remains unidentified. V gene TRBV5-1 combines with J gene TRBJ1-1; possible D gene TRBD1, 5 bases. The sequence was obtained from a man between 18 and 29 years old in good health. Some clones in this sample may be carry-over from other donors' samples. Sequences were obtained from memory CD4+ T cells from PBMCs. Sample subset: CD45RA-negative fraction. DNA for the CDR3: TGCGCCAGCAGCATACAGCCCGGGACGGGGAACACTGAAGCTTTCTTT. It encodes CASSIQPGTGNTEAFF.